A single sample gave rise to the 11 T cell receptor beta chains below, sequenced in a study of blood T cell repertoires in COVID-19. Only in-frame clones appear in the TCRdb table, and some are missing; sequencing was by immunoSEQ multiplex PCR. The table shows hundreds of thousands of clones, with around 90% occurring only once. Sequencing used PBMCs or T cells enriched from blood (not recorded which). Every receptor here comes from a woman aged 45 to 65 who had recovered from COVID-19.

The rearrangement joins TRBV19 to TRBJ1-1, with D tentatively TRBD1 (6 bases). The CDR3 is 15 amino acids. The germline gives CDR1 LNHDA, CDR2 SQIVND (reference sequence). Trimming stripped 5 bases from V and 4 bases from J, with 17 bases between. CDR3 sequence reads: CASSVVWSGATEAFF. The CDR3 region has the DNA TGTGCCAGTAGTGTGGTTTGGTCAGGGGCCACTGAAGCTTTCTTT. Using reference TRBV19 and TRBJ1-1 for the parts outside the CDR3, the full variable domain is DGGITQSPKYLFRKEGQNVTLSCEQNLNHDAMYWYRQDPGQGLRLIYYSQIVNDFQKGDIAEGYSVSREKKESFPLTVTSAQKNPTAFYLCASSVVWSGATEAFFGQGTRLTVV.

The CDR3 region has the DNA TGTGCCAGCAGCTACAGGATGGATGAAAAACTGTTTTTT. Translated: CASSYRMDEKLFF. The chain links TRBV2 to TRBJ1-4, with D maybe TRBD1 (5 bases). Trimming left V 6 bases short and J 6 bases short, with 11 bases between. The length of the CDR3 is 13 residues. CDR1 SNHLY and CDR2 FYNNEI come from the germline V gene.

The chain employs TRBV6-5 and TRBJ1-4; perhaps TRBD1 as D (5 bases). Between the trimmed V and J ends, which lost 5 bases and 8 bases, there was a span of 18 bases. Germline CDR1 reads MNHEY; CDR2 reads SVGAGI. The CDR3 is 15 amino acids. The chain's CDR3 is CASSHRQLIGEKLFF. The CDR3, as DNA: TGTGCCAGCAGTCACAGACAGCTAATAGGGGAAAAACTGTTTTTT.

V is TRBV18 and J is TRBJ2-7; 9 bases line up with TRBD1. V trimming: 5 bases; J trimming: 0 bases; junction bases outside the gene matches: 5. Germline V gene sequence: CDR1 KGHSH, CDR2 LQKENI. The CDR3 loop spans 15 amino acids. The CDR3 loop reads CASSNLDRGSYEQYF. DNA for the CDR3: TGTGCCAGCTCAAATTTGGACAGGGGCTCCTACGAGCAGTACTTC.

The rearrangement uses TRBV6-2 or TRBV6-3 and TRBJ1-1, with 7 bases that match TRBD1. Germline V gives CDR1 MNHEY, CDR2 SVGEGT. The J segment lost 6 bases and the V segment lost 0 bases, leaving 7 bases of the junction unmatched. CDR3 length: 15 residues. The CDR3 DNA reads as TGTGCCAGCAGTTACTCTATCCGGGACAGAGCTGAAGCTTTCTTT. It codes for CASSYSIRDRAEAFF.

The genes are TRBV4-3 and TRBJ2-7; the match to TRBD2 covers 7 bases. Germline assignment: CDR1 LGHNA and CDR2 YSLEER. The CDR3 loop spans 16 amino acids. The V and J ends lost 0 bases and 2 bases, in that order; junction bases with no gene match: 7. The CDR3 loop reads CASSQEEREAAYEQYF. The CDR3 DNA is TGCGCCAGCAGCCAAGAGGAACGGGAGGCCGCCTACGAGCAGTACTTC.

The chain carries TRBV25-1 and TRBJ2-3; tentatively, D is TRBD2 (5 bases). V dropped 3 bases and J dropped 6 bases, with 16 bases sitting between them. The CDR3 runs 15 residues. CDR1 MGHDK and CDR2 SYGVNS come from the germline V gene. CDR3 region: CASSDVRGLWDTQYF. CDR3 DNA sequence: TGTGCCAGCAGTGATGTACGCGGGTTATGGGATACGCAGTATTTT.

This chain uses TRBV25-1 with TRBJ2-1; 8 bases map to TRBD2. Germline V lookup: CDR1 MGHDK, CDR2 SYGVNS. The junction had 13 bases not matched to a gene; V was cut back by 5 bases and J by 4 bases. There are 17 residues in the CDR3. CDR3 region: CASSSQTPGLEYNEQFF. CDR3 nucleotide sequence: TGTGCCAGCAGTTCCCAAACACCGGGACTAGAGTACAATGAGCAGTTCTTC.

V gene TRBV19 combines with J gene TRBJ1-1, with a weak D call TRBD1 (6 bases). The ends were cut back, 3 bases at V and 0 bases at J, with 17 bases in the middle. The CDR3 length is 17 residues. The V gene's germline CDR1 is LNHDA and CDR2 SQIVND (reference sequence). CDR3 residues: CASSIGRTGKMNTEAFF. DNA of the CDR3: TGTGCCAGTAGTATTGGCAGAACAGGGAAGATGAACACTGAAGCTTTCTTT.

V and J are TRBV7-3 and TRBJ2-1, with 9 positions matching TRBD2. The CDR3 consists of 16 residues. CDR1 and CDR2 from the germline V gene are SGHTA and FQGTGA. V shed 1 base and J 8 bases; nucleotides not matched to a gene: 9. The CDR3 bases are TGTGCCAGCAGCTTAAGGGTTAGCGGGAGTGGCGATGAGCAGTTCTTC. It specifies CASSLRVSGSGDEQFF.

V usage is TRBV19 and J usage is TRBJ2-7, with TRBD2 identical over 7 bases. Germline CDR1 and CDR2: LNHDA and SQIVND (reference sequence). The CDR3 has 13 residues. Trimming took 7 bases from V and 2 from J; bases not matched to a gene: 5. In DNA form, the CDR3 reads TGTGCCAGTACCGGCGGGAGACCCTACGAGCAGTACTTC. The encoded protein is CASTGGRPYEQYF. The full variable domain, with the rest looked up from reference TRBV19 and TRBJ2-7, is DGGITQSPKYLFRKEGQNVTLSCEQNLNHDAMYWYRQDPGQGLRLIYYSQIVNDFQKGDIAEGYSVSREKKESFPLTVTSAQKNPTAFYLCASTGGRPYEQYFGPGTRLTVT.